This TCR beta chain was recorded in a study of T cell changes during pregnancy in multiple sclerosis. Using immunoSEQ multiplex PCR, the repertoire was profiled, and TCRdb retains in-frame clones only, with some absent. The sample lists 60,000 to 65,000 clones; about 90% were seen once. Germline V lookup: CDR1 SGHRS, CDR2 YFSETQ. Trimming stripped 0 bases from V and 5 bases from J, with 17 bases between. CDR3 size: 16 residues. Sequenced material: peripheral blood, taken in the second trimester of pregnancy. The TCR sequence derives from a female donor in good health, enrolled as a control in a pregnancy study. The V and J genes are TRBV5-1 and TRBJ2-5, with D tentatively TRBD1 (6 bases). For the CDR3, the DNA is TGCGCCAGCAGCTTGGGGGCCGGAGGCCAGGGGGAGACCCAGTACTTC. This encodes CASSLGAGGQGETQYF.